This TCR beta chain comes out of a study of regulatory and conventional T cells in RAG deficiency. TCRdb keeps only in-frame clones here, not all; method: immunoSEQ multiplex PCR. The sample records 45,000 or so clones, more than 80% being singletons. Conventional CD4+ T cells were sorted from blood as CD25-low CD127-high cells. The CDR3 contains 15 residues. V dropped 5 bases and J dropped 1 base, with 12 bases sitting between them. Germline V gene data show CDR1 as MNHNY and CDR2 as SVGAGI (reference sequence). To note about this clone: Its antigen is undetermined.

Study conclusions and caveats: Omenn patients showed >85% Treg-Tconv overlap and shorter CDR3 lengths.

These sequences were also reported in another study, on regulatory T cells. As that study records: The PCR used 52 TRBV and 13 TRBJ primers. In patients, unique TRB V-J pairs were restricted and V/J usage skewed, especially in Tregs.

The TCR originated in a human donor in good health. Sequencing was performed on CD4+ effector T cells sorted from blood. The V and J genes are TRBV6-6 and TRBJ1-5; perhaps TRBD1 as D (6 bases). The CDR3 here is CASSLPGESNQPQHF. DNA of the CDR3: TGTGCCAGCAGTCTCCCAGGGGAAAGCAATCAGCCCCAGCATTTT.